This is a list of T cell receptor beta chains from one sample in a study of T-cell memory formation after mild COVID-19. One entry per CDR3 protein results from TCRdb running MiXCR on the 5' RACE reads. The sample has 150,000 to 200,000 distinct CDR3 sequences, around a third seen once. The sample comprised PBMCs or a T cell subset sorted from them (not recorded which). These receptors all stem from an adult woman who had mild COVID-19 (a few samples of this study predate the infection). Cell type and time point are not known. CDR3s include the opening cysteine and the closing phenylalanine or tryptophan. A D gene is named only where the DNA matches it firmly. The size entry is marked missing in some rows and otherwise reads once, few, many or a size class.

d_call clone_size j_call v_call cdr3_aa cdr3_nt
TRBD2 - TRBJ2-1 TRBV4-1 CASRSPGGFNEQFF TGCGCCAGCAGATCCCCGGGAGGTTTCAATGAGCAGTTCTTC
TRBD2 - TRBJ2-3 TRBV5-1 CASSLVKVAGLTDTQYF TGCGCCAGCAGCTTGGTGAAAGTAGCGGGCCTCACAGATACGCAGTATTTT
- few TRBJ1-6 TRBV7-6 CASSFTGLENSPLHF TGTGCCAGCAGCTTCACCGGACTCGAGAATTCACCCCTCCACTTT
- few TRBJ2-3 TRBV7-2 CASIPPDLYF TGTGCCAGCATCCCTCCCGACCTGTATTTT
TRBD1 - TRBJ2-3 TRBV6-6 CASSDSDRDLTDTQYF TGTGCCAGCAGTGACTCGGACAGGGACCTCACAGATACGCAGTATTTT
TRBD1 few TRBJ2-3 TRBV5-1 CASSTDRGADTQYF TGCGCCAGCAGCACGGACAGGGGCGCAGATACGCAGTATTTT
- - TRBJ2-7 TRBV7-8 CASSLEQGYSIYEQYF TGTGCCAGCAGCTTAGAACAGGGCTATTCTATCTACGAGCAGTACTTC
TRBD1 - TRBJ2-1 TRBV7-9 CASSLRDRDYLEQFF TGTGCCAGCAGCTTACGGGACAGGGATTATCTTGAGCAGTTCTTC
- - TRBJ2-6 TRBV12-3/TRBV12-4 CASRHRDGLSGANVLTF TGTGCCAGCAGGCACCGGGACGGACTCTCTGGGGCCAACGTCCTGACTTTC
- - TRBJ1-1 TRBV7-3 CASSPLERGPLNTEAFF TGTGCCAGCAGCCCGCTAGAGAGGGGACCTTTGAACACTGAAGCTTTCTTT
- - TRBJ2-7 TRBV3-1 CASSQAHGSYEQYF TGTGCCAGCAGCCAAGCGCACGGCTCCTACGAGCAGTACTTC
- - TRBJ1-2 TRBV7-9 CASSLQGQAYGYTF TGTGCCAGCAGTCTACAGGGCCAGGCCTATGGCTACACCTTC
- - TRBJ1-2 TRBV29-1 CSVEDREGNYGYTF TGCAGCGTTGAAGACCGGGAGGGCAACTATGGCTACACCTTC
- - TRBJ1-1 TRBV30 CAWSVPWDTEAFF TGTGCCTGGAGTGTACCCTGGGACACTGAAGCTTTCTTT
- - TRBJ2-1 TRBV5-5 CASSNARSMAYNEQFF TGTGCCAGCAGTAACGCGCGGTCGATGGCCTACAATGAGCAGTTCTTC
- few TRBJ2-5 TRBV3-1 CASSQDQRPKQIQETQYF TGTGCCAGCAGCCAAGATCAACGGCCCAAGCAGATCCAAGAGACCCAGTACTTC
- - TRBJ2-5 TRBV20-1 CSAPRGETQYF TGCAGTGCCCCCCGGGGGGAGACCCAGTACTTC
TRBD2 - TRBJ2-3 TRBV4-2 CASRGSFTDTQYF TGTGCCAGCCGCGGGAGTTTCACAGATACGCAGTATTTT
TRBD1 - TRBJ2-1 TRBV4-1 CASSPRDRDYNEQFF TGCGCCAGCAGCCCTCGGGACAGGGATTACAATGAGCAGTTCTTC
TRBD2 few TRBJ2-6 TRBV2 CASSLTSGGSGANVLTF TGTGCCAGCAGTCTAACTAGCGGGGGCTCTGGGGCCAACGTCCTGACTTTC
TRBD1 - TRBJ2-3 TRBV6-1 CASSDLAGGRDTQYF TGTGCCAGCAGTGATCTGGCAGGGGGCCGAGATACGCAGTATTTT
TRBD2 - TRBJ2-1 TRBV12-3/TRBV12-4 CASRRAGGPINEQFF TGTGCCAGCAGACGAGCGGGGGGGCCGATCAATGAGCAGTTCTTC
- few TRBJ1-1 TRBV25-1 CASSDGHPNTEAFF TGTGCCAGCAGTGATGGGCATCCGAACACTGAAGCTTTCTTT
- - TRBJ2-2 TRBV9 CASSVGGRQTNTGELFF TGTGCCAGCAGCGTAGGGGGACGGCAAACGAACACCGGGGAGCTGTTTTTT
- medium-sized TRBJ2-4 TRBV29-1 CSGGTLNIQYF TGCAGCGGTGGGACCTTAAACATTCAGTACTTC
TRBD1 - TRBJ1-5 TRBV4-1 CASSSEDRVGNQPQHF TGCGCCAGCAGTTCCGAGGACAGGGTCGGCAATCAGCCCCAGCATTTT
- many TRBJ1-2 TRBV4-1 CASSQGPIGTGSDGYTF TGCGCCAGCAGCCAAGGCCCCATCGGGACGGGGAGCGATGGCTACACCTTC
- few TRBJ1-1 TRBV7-3 CASSSETHGTEAFF TGTGCCAGCAGCTCCGAGACACATGGGACTGAAGCTTTCTTT
- - TRBJ1-1 TRBV5-1 CASIGQSMNTEAFF TGCGCCAGCATAGGGCAGAGCATGAACACTGAAGCTTTCTTT
- - TRBJ1-2 TRBV12-3/TRBV12-4 CASSRQSPYGYTF TGTGCCAGCAGTCGACAGAGTCCCTATGGCTACACCTTC
TRBD1 - TRBJ2-4 TRBV29-1 CSVETTGDWNIQYF TGCAGCGTTGAGACGACAGGGGATTGGAACATTCAGTACTTC
TRBD1 - TRBJ1-2 TRBV4-3 CASSQGRRLGGGYTF TGCGCCAGCAGCCAAGGTCGCCGGCTAGGGGGCGGCTACACCTTC
TRBD2 - TRBJ2-3 TRBV24-1 CATSDLQSGRSTDTQYF TGTGCCACCAGTGATTTGCAGAGCGGGAGGTCCACAGATACGCAGTATTTT
- - TRBJ1-2 TRBV20-1 CSASTGTYYGYTF TGCAGTGCTTCGACAGGAACCTACTATGGCTACACCTTC
TRBD2 - TRBJ2-5 TRBV28 CASSLAGTTQETQYF TGTGCCAGCAGTTTGGCCGGGACTACCCAAGAGACCCAGTACTTC
TRBD2 once TRBJ2-1 TRBV7-2 CASSLPGTSGYYNEQFF TGTGCCAGCAGCTTACCGGGGACTAGCGGGTACTACAATGAGCAGTTCTTC
- - TRBJ2-1 TRBV5-6 CASTDLSSYNEQFF TGTGCCAGCACGGACTTAAGCTCCTACAATGAGCAGTTCTTC
- many TRBJ2-7 TRBV7-3 CASSLGPGETYEQYF TGTGCCAGCAGCTTAGGGCCGGGGGAGACCTACGAGCAGTACTTC
TRBD1 - TRBJ1-5 TRBV3-1 CASSMGQYQPQHF TGTGCCAGCAGTATGGGACAGTATCAGCCCCAGCATTTT
TRBD1 - TRBJ1-5 TRBV12-3/TRBV12-4 CASSNRDRVDQPQHF TGTGCCAGCAGCAACCGGGACAGGGTGGATCAGCCCCAGCATTTT
- few TRBJ2-2 TRBV7-9 CASSLEGTGELFF TGTGCCAGCAGCTTAGAGGGGACCGGGGAGCTGTTTTTT
- - TRBJ2-1 TRBV3-1 CASSQDLGRKSDEQFF TGTGCCAGCAGCCAAGATCTCGGTAGGAAGTCCGATGAGCAGTTCTTC
TRBD1 few TRBJ1-3 TRBV3-1 CASSYKGQRFPGNTIYF TGTGCCAGCAGCTACAAGGGACAGAGGTTCCCTGGAAACACCATATATTTT
- few TRBJ2-7 TRBV5-1 CASSLASAGYEQYF TGCGCCAGCAGCTTGGCCTCCGCAGGCTACGAGCAGTACTTC
- many TRBJ2-1 TRBV12-3/TRBV12-4 CASSLEGGGYNEQFF TGTGCCAGCAGTTTAGAGGGGGGCGGTTACAATGAGCAGTTCTTC
TRBD1 few TRBJ1-2 TRBV5-1 CASSLAGTESLYGYTF TGCGCCAGCAGCTTGGCCGGGACAGAATCCCTCTATGGCTACACCTTC
TRBD2 - TRBJ2-7 TRBV7-2 CASTGGMNYEQYF TGTGCCAGCACGGGGGGGATGAACTACGAGCAGTACTTC
TRBD2 - TRBJ2-7 TRBV7-9 CASSLGLGGSYEQYF TGTGCCAGCAGCTTAGGGCTGGGAGGGTCCTACGAGCAGTACTTC
- - TRBJ2-7 TRBV3-1 CASSQRGTYEQYF TGTGCCAGCAGCCAACGGGGCACCTACGAGCAGTACTTC
- few TRBJ2-5 TRBV9 CASSVDSQGIYGQETQYF TGTGCCAGCAGCGTAGATAGTCAGGGAATATATGGGCAAGAGACCCAGTACTTC
- few TRBJ1-1 TRBV5-1 CASSPQAGRNTEAFF TGCGCCAGCAGCCCACAGGCAGGAAGAAACACTGAAGCTTTCTTT
- - TRBJ1-2 TRBV6-4 CASAATGSYGYTF TGTGCCAGCGCCGCAACAGGGAGCTATGGCTACACCTTC
- once TRBJ1-1 TRBV5-4 CASLSKGLTVEANTEAFF TGTGCCAGCCTCTCAAAAGGACTCACCGTGGAGGCGAACACTGAAGCTTTCTTT
TRBD1 - TRBJ1-5 TRBV6-5 CASSWGQGNQPQHF TGTGCCAGCAGCTGGGGACAGGGCAATCAGCCCCAGCATTTT
- many TRBJ2-3 TRBV7-2 CASSLDRGDTQYF TGTGCCAGCAGCTTAGATCGGGGGGATACGCAGTATTTT